Sequencing of this T cell receptor beta chain was carried out in a study of Ad26.COV2.S vaccination and SARS-CoV-2 variants. Indicated treatment: some 20 received Ad26.COV2.S at low or high dose, single or two shots; several received placebo; per-sample allocation not given. After the first vaccine or placebo injection, samples were drawn on day 63. Profiled with immunoSEQ multiplex PCR; TCRdb holds only in-frame clones, not every one. The repertoire holds around 300,000 clones, more than 85% seen once, with approximately 5% in the top ten. With respect to this clone: The target antigen is unknown.

CDR1 and CDR2 from the germline V gene are MDHEN and SYDVKM. The junction had 9 bases not matched to a gene; V was cut back by 7 bases and J by 0 bases. The length of the CDR3 is 15 residues. Whole-study results and caveats: People given the vaccine had a wider spike-specific TCR breadth than placebo recipients did.

The TCR was taken from a person between 18 and 60 years old who received the Ad26.COV2.S COVID-19 vaccine or a placebo. Material: peripheral blood, obtained in a trial of Ad26.COV2.S vaccine versus placebo. The rearrangement links TRBV28 to TRBJ2-7; 7 nucleotides agree with TRBD1. This CDR3 reads CASKEPGQFSYEQYF. The DNA of the CDR3 is TGTGCCAGCAAAGAACCGGGACAGTTCTCCTACGAGCAGTACTTC.